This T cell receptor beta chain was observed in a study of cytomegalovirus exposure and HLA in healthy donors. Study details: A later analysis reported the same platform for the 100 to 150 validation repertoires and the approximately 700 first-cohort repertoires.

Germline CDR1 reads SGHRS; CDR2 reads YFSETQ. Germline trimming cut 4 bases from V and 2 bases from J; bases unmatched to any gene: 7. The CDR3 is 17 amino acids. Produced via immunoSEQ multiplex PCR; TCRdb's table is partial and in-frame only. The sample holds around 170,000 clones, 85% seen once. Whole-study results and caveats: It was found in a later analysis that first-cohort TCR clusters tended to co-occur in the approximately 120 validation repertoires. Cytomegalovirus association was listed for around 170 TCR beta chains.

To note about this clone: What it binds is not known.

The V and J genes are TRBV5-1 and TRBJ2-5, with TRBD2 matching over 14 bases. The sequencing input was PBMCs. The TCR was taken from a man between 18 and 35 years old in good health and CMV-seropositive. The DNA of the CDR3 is TGCGCCAGCAGCCTGGGACTAGCGGGGGAGGTACAAGAGACCCAGTACTTC. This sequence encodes CASSLGLAGEVQETQYF. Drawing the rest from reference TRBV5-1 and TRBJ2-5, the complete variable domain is KAGVTQTPRYLIKTRGQQVTLSCSPISGHRSVSWYQQTPGQGLQFLFEYFSETQRNKGNFPGRFSGRQFSNSRSEMNVSTLELGDSALYLCASSLGLAGEVQETQYFGPGTRLLVL.